These T cell receptor beta chains were read from a single sample in a study of human T cells and chemical hapten exposure. MiXCR, run by TCRdb on the RACE reads, gives a single entry per CDR3 protein. The table includes tens of thousands of distinct CDR3 sequences, around 12% detected once. This material consisted of whole blood, taken in connection with sensitization to the hapten diphenylcyclopropenone (DPC). The receptors shown here come from a woman aged 30 to 39 with alopecia areata. Some clones in this sample may be carry-over from other donors' samples. Each CDR3 is given with its conserved first and last residue. The D gene is left open where the match is weak. Only some rows state a clone size, as once, few, many or a class for expanded clones.

size | D | J | V | CDR3 | DNA
. | TRBD2 | TRBJ2-5 | TRBV5-1 | CASSSPGLVAETQYF | TGCGCCAGCAGCTCGCCGGGACTAGTTGCAGAGACCCAGTACTTC
many | TRBD1 | TRBJ2-7 | TRBV28 | CASSLRTGNPYEQYF | TGTGCCAGCAGTCTTCGGACAGGGAACCCCTACGAGCAGTACTTC
. | . | TRBJ2-7 | TRBV7-9 | CASSLGASGEQYF | TGTGCCAGCAGCTTAGGGGCCTCGGGAGAGCAGTACTTC
many | . | TRBJ2-3 | TRBV5-8 | CASSSQWYRGITDTQYF | TGTGCCAGCAGCTCGCAGTGGTATCGAGGAATCACAGATACGCAGTATTTT
few | . | TRBJ1-4 | TRBV5-5 | CASSHNLGKLFF | TGTGCCAGCAGCCACAACCTGGGAAAACTGTTTTTT
many | . | TRBJ2-3 | TRBV6-2/TRBV6-3 | CASSLWERDTQYF | TGTGCCAGCAGTTTGTGGGAACGAGATACGCAGTATTTT
many | . | TRBJ1-2 | TRBV14 | CASSQDLGYGYTF | TGTGCCAGCAGCCAAGATTTGGGGTATGGCTACACCTTC
many | . | TRBJ1-1 | TRBV5-6 | CASSFRRDRAFF | TGTGCCAGCAGCTTCAGGAGGGATCGGGCTTTCTTT
many | . | TRBJ2-1 | TRBV6-6 | CASSYLFNEQFF | TGTGCCAGCAGTTATCTCTTCAATGAGCAGTTCTTC
. | TRBD2 | TRBJ2-7 | TRBV3-1 | CASSQVAGGPGEQYF | TGTGCCAGCAGCCAAGTAGCGGGAGGGCCGGGCGAGCAGTACTTC
many | TRBD2 | TRBJ2-1 | TRBV20-1 | CSARGLAGVHEQFF | TGCAGTGCCCGGGGACTAGCGGGAGTCCATGAGCAGTTCTTC
many | . | TRBJ2-5 | TRBV5-5 | CASRMEGSSGTQYF | TGTGCCAGCAGGATGGAGGGGTCCTCGGGGACCCAGTACTTC
. | . | TRBJ2-3 | TRBV7-2 | CASSSYRVPDTQYF | TGTGCCAGCAGCTCCTACAGGGTGCCAGATACGCAGTATTTT
. | . | TRBJ2-3 | TRBV6-5 | CATRGEASTDTQYF | TGTGCCACCAGAGGGGAGGCTAGCACAGATACGCAGTATTTT
. | . | TRBJ2-2 | TRBV6-5 | CASSYSGVSGELFF | TGTGCCAGCAGTTACTCCGGGGTCTCGGGGGAGCTGTTTTTT
few | TRBD2 | TRBJ2-5 | TRBV7-3 | CASSLAGAGNTQYF | TGTGCCAGCAGTCTAGCGGGGGCTGGGAATACCCAGTACTTC
few | . | TRBJ2-1 | TRBV18 | CASSPPSPYNEQFF | TGTGCCAGCTCACCACCGAGTCCTTACAATGAGCAGTTCTTC
few | . | TRBJ2-1 | TRBV3-2 | CASSLGRRQPYNEQFF | TGTGCCAGCAGCCTCGGACGGAGGCAACCTTACAATGAGCAGTTCTTC
few | . | TRBJ2-7 | TRBV7-6 | CASSLLKESYEQYF | TGTGCCAGCAGCTTATTAAAAGAATCCTACGAGCAGTACTTC
. | TRBD2 | TRBJ2-3 | TRBV4-3 | CASSQDVRGRALGSF | TGCGCCAGCAGCCAAGATGTGCGCGGGAGGGCCCTCGGATCCTTC
many | . | TRBJ2-6 | TRBV6-1 | CASSPDRSLFGANVLTF | TGTGCCAGCAGTCCCGATAGATCGCTCTTTGGGGCCAACGTCCTGACTTTC
many | . | TRBJ1-5 | TRBV4-3 | CASSQDLHQPQHF | TGCGCCAGCAGCCAAGATCTACATCAGCCCCAGCATTTT
few | . | TRBJ2-7 | TRBV6-2/TRBV6-3 | CASRGAGVYEQYF | TGTGCCAGCAGAGGGGCAGGGGTCTACGAGCAGTACTTC
few | TRBD1 | TRBJ2-3 | TRBV7-9 | CASSRGTADLGADTQYF | TGTGCCAGCAGCCGAGGGACAGCTGACCTTGGGGCAGATACGCAGTATTTT
many | . | TRBJ1-1 | TRBV7-6 | CASSLGPGANTEAFF | TGTGCCAGCAGCTTAGGTCCAGGGGCTAACACTGAAGCTTTCTTT
many | . | TRBJ2-6 | TRBV4-2 | CASSHLTVPSGANVLTF | TGTGCCAGCAGCCATCTCACAGTACCCTCTGGGGCCAACGTCCTGACTTTC
many | TRBD2 | TRBJ2-7 | TRBV28 | CASSPSSGLSHEQYF | TGTGCCAGCAGTCCGTCTAGCGGGTTGTCCCACGAGCAGTACTTC
many | TRBD2 | TRBJ2-7 | TRBV20-1 | CSASRSGSSYEQYF | TGCAGTGCTAGTAGGAGCGGGAGTTCCTACGAGCAGTACTTC
. | . | TRBJ2-1 | TRBV29-1 | CSVNPKNYNEQFF | TGCAGCGTTAACCCGAAAAACTACAATGAGCAGTTCTTC
few | TRBD2 | TRBJ2-7 | TRBV7-3 | CARPQPPEGLAEPLTYEQYF | TGTGCCAGACCGCAACCCCCCGAGGGACTAGCGGAACCCTTAACCTACGAGCAGTACTTC
. | . | TRBJ2-6 | TRBV20-1 | CSALKSGANVLTF | TGCAGTGCTTTAAAGTCTGGGGCCAACGTCCTGACTTTC
few | TRBD2 | TRBJ2-5 | TRBV6-6 | CASFSKRGKETQYF | TGTGCCAGTTTTTCCAAGCGGGGAAAAGAGACCCAGTACTTC
. | TRBD1 | TRBJ1-1 | TRBV6-5 | CASSYSRTGLLSFF | TGTGCCAGCAGTTACTCCCGGACAGGCCTCTTGTCTTTCTTT
. | . | TRBJ2-1 | TRBV7-2 | CASSVGPGRVYNEQFF | TGTGCCAGCAGCGTCGGACCGGGACGAGTTTACAATGAGCAGTTCTTC
many | . | TRBJ2-7 | TRBV6-5 | CASSYSLGHSYEQYF | TGTGCCAGCAGTTACAGCTTGGGGCACTCCTACGAGCAGTACTTC
many | . | TRBJ1-4 | TRBV10-3 | CAISESGGSGEKLFF | TGTGCCATCAGTGAGTCGGGGGGTTCTGGAGAAAAACTGTTTTTT
many | TRBD2 | TRBJ2-1 | TRBV29-1 | CSVEERLAGTYNEQFF | TGCAGCGTTGAAGAGCGACTAGCGGGGACCTACAATGAGCAGTTCTTC
few | . | TRBJ1-4 | TRBV7-2 | CASSLDGHNEKLFF | TGTGCCAGCAGCTTGGACGGACACAATGAAAAACTGTTTTTT
. | . | TRBJ2-3 | TRBV7-2 | CASSSNGGDTQYF | TGTGCCAGCAGCTCAAACGGAGGGGATACGCAGTATTTT
. | . | TRBJ2-4 | TRBV28 | CASSSPQPIQYF | TGTGCCAGCAGTTCCCCCCAGCCCATTCAGTACTTC
few | . | TRBJ2-7 | TRBV4-3 | CASSQEWRRSSYEQYF | TGCGCCAGCAGCCAAGAGTGGCGCAGGAGCTCCTACGAGCAGTACTTC
many | . | TRBJ2-7 | TRBV5-1 | CASSLDVRVAYEQYF | TGCGCCAGCAGCTTGGACGTGCGGGTAGCCTACGAGCAGTACTTC
few | . | TRBJ2-3 | TRBV29-1 | CSGFGQNTDTQYF | TGCAGCGGATTTGGACAGAACACAGATACGCAGTATTTT
many | . | TRBJ2-6 | TRBV5-1 | CASSRGDSGANVLTF | TGCGCCAGCAGCCGCGGGGACTCTGGGGCCAACGTCCTGACTTTC
many | . | TRBJ1-2 | TRBV11-2 | CASSYTGATNYGYTF | TGTGCCAGCAGCTACACAGGAGCCACTAACTATGGCTACACCTTC
. | TRBD1 | TRBJ2-2 | TRBV12-3/TRBV12-4 | CASSFATGSAGELFF | TGTGCCAGCAGTTTTGCGACAGGGAGCGCCGGGGAGCTGTTTTTT
many | TRBD2 | TRBJ2-1 | TRBV19 | CASSDTGLAINEQFF | TGTGCCAGTTCTGATACGGGACTAGCGATAAATGAGCAGTTCTTC
many | TRBD1 | TRBJ1-1 | TRBV10-3 | CAISEGRGTEAFF | TGTGCCATCAGTGAGGGCAGGGGGACTGAAGCTTTCTTT
. | . | TRBJ2-2 | TRBV7-2 | CASSSTSTGELFF | TGTGCCAGCAGCTCCACCTCTACCGGGGAGCTGTTTTTT
. | . | TRBJ2-1 | TRBV7-2 | CASSRWVGNEQFF | TGTGCCAGCAGCCGTTGGGTGGGCAATGAGCAGTTCTTC
many | . | TRBJ2-1 | TRBV3-1 | CASSQVQGSKGNNEQFF | TGTGCCAGCAGCCAAGTCCAAGGGTCCAAGGGGAACAATGAGCAGTTCTTC
many | . | TRBJ2-5 | TRBV2 | CASSEPNGETQYF | TGTGCCAGCAGTGAGCCGAATGGGGAGACCCAGTACTTC
few | TRBD1 | TRBJ1-2 | TRBV28 | CASSPTTGTANYGYTF | TGTGCCAGCAGTCCAACCACCGGGACAGCGAACTATGGCTACACCTTC
. | TRBD2 | TRBJ2-1 | TRBV3-1 | CASSQRKLATHNEQFF | TGTGCCAGCAGCCAAAGAAAACTAGCGACGCACAATGAGCAGTTCTTC